This TCR beta chain stems from a study of cytomegalovirus exposure and HLA in healthy donors (dated by TCRdb to the late 2010s). Describing the broader study: The roughly 670 repertoires of the first cohort and the approximately 110 validation repertoires were produced on the same platform, according to a later analysis. The aim of the study was to test whether cataloging public T cell receptors could identify signatures of past pathogen exposure. Along with the roughly 700-subject first cohort, a separate validation cohort of over a hundred different subjects was used. High-throughput TCR immunosequencing, statistical association of individual TCRs with disease status, and machine learning were combined to predict cytomegalovirus infection status.

The germline V gene encodes CDR1 MNHEY and CDR2 SMNVEV (reference sequence). V gives up 1 base and J gives up 10 bases, and the segment between their germline ends measures 19 bases. The CDR3 sequence holds 15 residues, the cysteine and phenylalanine included. The retained sequence is limited to the CDR3, 45 bases, with the frame set at the first base. Here is what the overall study found, with its caveats: In both the original and validation cohorts, the classifier was reported to diagnose cytomegalovirus status with high specificity and sensitivity. Of the cluster scores, roughly 95% were above 0 in a later analysis, which found that TCRs clustered in the first cohort also tended to co-occur in the 130 or so validation repertoires. Across donors, most TCR sequences were observed very rarely, whereas some public TCRs were present in many individuals. The study listed 164 TCR beta chains as associated with cytomegalovirus. Three of the identified cytomegalovirus-associated TCR beta chains were confirmed in vitro to be specific for cytomegalovirus antigens. According to the authors, the approach could potentially be generalized to other disease states and immunological phenotypes. A later analysis lacked HLA typing for the validation cohort, so it scored co-occurrence in that cohort across all 120 or so repertoires.

The donors were included in the validation cohort of 100 to 150 subjects, a group kept apart from the approximately 690-subject first cohort. With respect to this clone: Its recognized antigen is unknown. Base qualities are not provided; no much larger clone lies one nucleotide away.

Receptor amplification or capture employed the immunoSEQ multiplex PCR assay. The original methods were these. A statistical classification framework was built for diagnosing cytomegalovirus status from the catalog of TCR beta chain sequences. TCRdb took this table from immuneACCESS and kept in-frame rearrangements with V and J called. Such tables lack part of the clones; where checked against another copy, unresolved V genes explain under half of the gap, and the rest is unexplained. From that table come the V and J calls and clone size; the DNA was used to work out D and trimming. In all, the sample holds fewer than 100,000 clones, and roughly 90% of those were seen once. About 2.2% of the sample comes from the top ten.

The rearrangement combines TRBV27 with TRBJ1-1; the D gene assignment is ambiguous. The sequence was collected from a man under 40 in good health and CMV-seronegative. Sequencing was done on a sample of PBMCs. For the CDR3, the sequence is CASSLYGPRRFGAFF. DNA sequence: TGTGCCAGCAGTTTATACGGCCCCCGGAGGTTCGGAGCTTTCTTT.